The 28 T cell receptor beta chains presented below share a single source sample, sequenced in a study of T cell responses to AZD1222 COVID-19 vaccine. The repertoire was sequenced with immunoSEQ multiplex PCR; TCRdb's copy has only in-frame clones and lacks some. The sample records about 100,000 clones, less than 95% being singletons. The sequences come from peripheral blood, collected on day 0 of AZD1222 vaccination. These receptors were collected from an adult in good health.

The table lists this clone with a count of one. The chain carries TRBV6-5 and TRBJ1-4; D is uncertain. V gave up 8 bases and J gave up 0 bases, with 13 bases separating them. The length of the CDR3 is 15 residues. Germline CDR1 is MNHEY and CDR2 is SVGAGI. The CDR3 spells CASSVAFATNEKLFF. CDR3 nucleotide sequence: TGTGCCAGCTCTGTGGCGTTTGCAACTAATGAAAAACTGTTTTTT.

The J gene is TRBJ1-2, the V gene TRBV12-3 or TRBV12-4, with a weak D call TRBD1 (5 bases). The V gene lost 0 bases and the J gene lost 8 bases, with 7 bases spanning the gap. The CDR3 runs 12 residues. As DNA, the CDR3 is TGTGCCAGCAGTTTAGCTGGGACCGGCTACACCTTC. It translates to CASSLAGTGYTF.

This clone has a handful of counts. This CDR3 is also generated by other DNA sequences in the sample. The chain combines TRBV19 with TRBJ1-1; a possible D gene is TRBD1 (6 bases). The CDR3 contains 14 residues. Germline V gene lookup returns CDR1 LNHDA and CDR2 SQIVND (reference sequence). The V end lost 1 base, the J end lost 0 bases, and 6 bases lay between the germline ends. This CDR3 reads CASSIGGLNTEAFF. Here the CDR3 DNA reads TGTGCCAGTAGTATAGGGGGGCTGAACACTGAAGCTTTCTTT.

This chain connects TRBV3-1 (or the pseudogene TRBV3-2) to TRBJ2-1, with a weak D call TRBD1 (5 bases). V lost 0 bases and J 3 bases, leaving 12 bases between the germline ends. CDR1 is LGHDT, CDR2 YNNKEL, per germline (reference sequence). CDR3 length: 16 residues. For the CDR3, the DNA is TGTGCCAGCAGCCAAGAGACGGGCAGGGTCTACAATGAGCAGTTCTTC. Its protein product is CASSQETGRVYNEQFF.

This chain's CDR3 is CASSPTGQETQYF. CDR3 DNA sequence: TGTGCCAGCAGCCCAACGGGCCAAGAGACCCAGTACTTC. The chain couples TRBV5-4 to TRBJ2-5, with no clear D. This CDR3 region has 13 residues. Trimming removed 4 bases at V and 1 base at J, with 8 bases between. The germline CDR1 and CDR2 sequences are SGHNT and YYREEE (reference sequence).

The DNA of the CDR3 is TGTGCCCCATGGGGGCGGTTAAGGGGTACGACAGGGATGAACGGAGAGACCCAGTACTTC. Residues: CAPWGRLRGTTGMNGETQYF. The gene calls are TRBV21-1 and TRBJ2-5; TRBD1, the D gene given by the table, was not confirmed from the DNA. TRBV21-1 is reported as a pseudogene. The CDR3 has 20 residues.

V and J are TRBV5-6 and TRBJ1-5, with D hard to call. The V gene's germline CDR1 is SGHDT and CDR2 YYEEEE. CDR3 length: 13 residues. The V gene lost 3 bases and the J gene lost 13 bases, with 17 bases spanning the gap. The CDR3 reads CASSSNFRAGQHF. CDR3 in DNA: TGTGCCAGCAGCTCCAACTTCCGGGCTGGACAGCATTTT.

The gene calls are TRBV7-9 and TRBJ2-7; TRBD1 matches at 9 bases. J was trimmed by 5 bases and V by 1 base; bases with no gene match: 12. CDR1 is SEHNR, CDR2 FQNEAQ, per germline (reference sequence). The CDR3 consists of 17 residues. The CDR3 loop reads CASSLGGGTGSSHEQYF. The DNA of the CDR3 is TGTGCCAGCAGCTTAGGGGGGGGGACAGGGTCTTCCCACGAGCAGTACTTC.

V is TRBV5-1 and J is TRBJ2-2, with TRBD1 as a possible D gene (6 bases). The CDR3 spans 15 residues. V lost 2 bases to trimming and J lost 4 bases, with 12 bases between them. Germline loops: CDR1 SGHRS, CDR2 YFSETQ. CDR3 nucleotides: TGCGCCAGCAGCTTCGGACAGTACCCCACCGGGGAGCTGTTTTTT. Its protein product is CASSFGQYPTGELFF.

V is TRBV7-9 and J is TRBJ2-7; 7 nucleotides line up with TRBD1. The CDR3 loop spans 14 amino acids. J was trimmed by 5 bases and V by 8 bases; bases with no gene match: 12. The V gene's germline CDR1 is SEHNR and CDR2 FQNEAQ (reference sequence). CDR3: CASDAVQGHDEQYF. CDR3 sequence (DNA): TGTGCCAGCGACGCCGTACAGGGGCATGACGAGCAGTACTTC.

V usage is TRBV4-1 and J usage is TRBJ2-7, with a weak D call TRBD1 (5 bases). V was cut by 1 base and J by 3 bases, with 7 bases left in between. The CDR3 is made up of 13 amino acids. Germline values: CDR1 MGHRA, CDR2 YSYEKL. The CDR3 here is CASSQGGLYEQYF. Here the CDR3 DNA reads TGCGCCAGCAGCCAAGGGGGCCTCTACGAGCAGTACTTC.

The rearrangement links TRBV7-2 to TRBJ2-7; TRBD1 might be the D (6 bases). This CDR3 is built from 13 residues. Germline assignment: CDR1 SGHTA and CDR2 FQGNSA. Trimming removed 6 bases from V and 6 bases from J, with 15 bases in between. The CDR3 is CASSWKTGSEQYF. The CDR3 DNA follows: TGTGCCAGCAGTTGGAAAACAGGGAGCGAGCAGTACTTC.

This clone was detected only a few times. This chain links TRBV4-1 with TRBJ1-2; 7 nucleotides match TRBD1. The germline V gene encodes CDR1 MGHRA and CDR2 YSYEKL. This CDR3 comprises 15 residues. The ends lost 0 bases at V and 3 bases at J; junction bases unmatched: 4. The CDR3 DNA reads TGCGCCAGCAGCCAAGATCCGACAGGGTACTATGGCTACACCTTC. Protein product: CASSQDPTGYYGYTF.

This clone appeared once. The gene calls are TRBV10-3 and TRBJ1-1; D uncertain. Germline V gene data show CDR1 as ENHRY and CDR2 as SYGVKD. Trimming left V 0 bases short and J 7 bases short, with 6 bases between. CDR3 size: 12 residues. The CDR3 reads CAISESKGEAFF. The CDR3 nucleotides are TGTGCCATCAGTGAGTCGAAAGGTGAAGCTTTCTTT.

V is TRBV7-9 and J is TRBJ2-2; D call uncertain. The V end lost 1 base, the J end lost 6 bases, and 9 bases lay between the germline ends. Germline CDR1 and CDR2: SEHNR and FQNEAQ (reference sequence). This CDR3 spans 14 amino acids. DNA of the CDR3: TGTGCCAGCAGCTTAGAACGAAGGGCCGGGGAGCTGTTTTTT. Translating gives CASSLERRAGELFF.

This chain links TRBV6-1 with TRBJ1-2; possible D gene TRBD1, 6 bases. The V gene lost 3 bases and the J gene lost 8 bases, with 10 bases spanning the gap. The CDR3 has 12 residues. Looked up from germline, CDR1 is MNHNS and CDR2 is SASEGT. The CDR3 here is CASSDRGWGYTF. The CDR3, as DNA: TGTGCCAGCAGTGACAGGGGCTGGGGCTACACCTTC.

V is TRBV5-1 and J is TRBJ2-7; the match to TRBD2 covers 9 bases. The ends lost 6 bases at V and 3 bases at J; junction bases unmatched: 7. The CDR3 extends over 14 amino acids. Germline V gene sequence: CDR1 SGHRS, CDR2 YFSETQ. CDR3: CASTLSGGNYEQYF. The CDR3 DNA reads TGCGCCAGCACCCTTAGCGGGGGTAACTACGAGCAGTACTTC.

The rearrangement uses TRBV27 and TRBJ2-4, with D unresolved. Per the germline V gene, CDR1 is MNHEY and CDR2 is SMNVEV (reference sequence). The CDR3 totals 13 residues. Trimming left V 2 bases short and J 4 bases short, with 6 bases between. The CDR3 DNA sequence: TGTGCCAGCAGTTTAGGTCGGAAAAACATTCAGTACTTC. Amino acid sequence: CASSLGRKNIQYF.

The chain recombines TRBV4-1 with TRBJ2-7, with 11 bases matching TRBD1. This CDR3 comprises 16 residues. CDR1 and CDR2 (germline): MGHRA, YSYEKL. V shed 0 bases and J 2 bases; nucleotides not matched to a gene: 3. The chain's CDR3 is CASSQERTGGPYEQYF. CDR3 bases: TGCGCCAGCAGCCAAGAGCGGACAGGGGGCCCCTACGAGCAGTACTTC.

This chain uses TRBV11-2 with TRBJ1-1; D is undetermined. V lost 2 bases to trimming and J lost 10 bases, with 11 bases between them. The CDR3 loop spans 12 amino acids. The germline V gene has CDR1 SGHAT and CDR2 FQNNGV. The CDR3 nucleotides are TGTGCCAGCAGCTTAATGGGATCGAGAGCTTTCTTT. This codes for CASSLMGSRAFF.

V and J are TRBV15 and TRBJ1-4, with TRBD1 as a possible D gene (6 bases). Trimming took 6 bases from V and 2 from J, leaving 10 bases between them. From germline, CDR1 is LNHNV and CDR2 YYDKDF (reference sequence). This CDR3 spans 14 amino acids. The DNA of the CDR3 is TGTGCCACCAGAGAGGGGGGCACTAATGAAAAACTGTTTTTT. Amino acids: CATREGGTNEKLFF. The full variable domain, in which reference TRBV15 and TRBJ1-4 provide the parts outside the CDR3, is DAMVIQNPRYQVTQFGKPVTLSCSQTLNHNVMYWYQQKSSQAPKLLFHYYDKDFNNEADTPDNFQSRRPNTSFCFLDIRSPGLGDTAMYLCATREGGTNEKLFFGSGTQLSVL.

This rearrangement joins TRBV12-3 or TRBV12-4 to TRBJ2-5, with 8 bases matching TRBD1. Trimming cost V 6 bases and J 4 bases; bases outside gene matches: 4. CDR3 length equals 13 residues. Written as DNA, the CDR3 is TGTGCCAGCAGCTTGGACAGGGCAGAGACCCAGTACTTC. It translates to CASSLDRAETQYF.

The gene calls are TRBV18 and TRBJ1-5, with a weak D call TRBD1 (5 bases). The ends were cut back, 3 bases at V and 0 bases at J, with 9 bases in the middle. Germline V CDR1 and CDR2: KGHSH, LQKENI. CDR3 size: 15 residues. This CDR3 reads CASSPFGASNQPQHF. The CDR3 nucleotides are TGTGCCAGCTCACCTTTTGGGGCTAGCAATCAGCCCCAGCATTTT.

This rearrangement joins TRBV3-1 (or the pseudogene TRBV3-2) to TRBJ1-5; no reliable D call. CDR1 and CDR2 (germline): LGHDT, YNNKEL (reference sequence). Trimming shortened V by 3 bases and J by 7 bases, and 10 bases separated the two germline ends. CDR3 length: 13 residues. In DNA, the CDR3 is TGTGCCAGCAGCCATGACCGAGGCCAGCCCCAGCATTTT. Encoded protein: CASSHDRGQPQHF.

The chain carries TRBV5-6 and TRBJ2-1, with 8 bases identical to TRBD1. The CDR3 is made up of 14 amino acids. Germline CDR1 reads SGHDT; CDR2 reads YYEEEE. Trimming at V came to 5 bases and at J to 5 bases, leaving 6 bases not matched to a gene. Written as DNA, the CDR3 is TGTGCCAGCAGACCCCAGGGGGCGAACAATGAGCAGTTCTTC. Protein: CASRPQGANNEQFF.

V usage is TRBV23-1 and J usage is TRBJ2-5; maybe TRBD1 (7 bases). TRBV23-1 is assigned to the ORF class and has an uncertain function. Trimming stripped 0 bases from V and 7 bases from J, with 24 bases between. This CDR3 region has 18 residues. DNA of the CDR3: TGCGCCAGCAGTCAATCCGTGGAGGGGGCCCAAGTTCGGGGGACCCAGTACTTC. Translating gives CASSQSVEGAQVRGTQYF.

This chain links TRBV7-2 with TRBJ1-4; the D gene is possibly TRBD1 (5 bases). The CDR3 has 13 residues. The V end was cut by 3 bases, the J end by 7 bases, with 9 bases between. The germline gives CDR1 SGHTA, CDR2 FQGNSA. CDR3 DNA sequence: TGTGCCAGCAGCTTGGTTCAGGGTGAAAAACTGTTTTTT. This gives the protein CASSLVQGEKLFF.

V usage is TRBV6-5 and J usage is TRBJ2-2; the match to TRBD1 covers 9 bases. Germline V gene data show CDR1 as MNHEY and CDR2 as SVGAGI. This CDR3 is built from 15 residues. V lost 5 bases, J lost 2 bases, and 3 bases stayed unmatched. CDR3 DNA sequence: TGTGCCAGCAGTAAGGACAGGGGAAACACCGGGGAGCTGTTTTTT. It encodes CASSKDRGNTGELFF.